The table lists the clone carrying this TCR beta chain with many counts. Its antigen remains unknown. These data are taken from a study of read filtering for tumor transcriptome and immune sequencing. General study points: IR-seq and RNA-seq agreed better without single-read clonotypes.

V was trimmed by 5 bases and J by 2 bases, leaving 22 bases between them. The germline CDR1 and CDR2 sequences are PRHDT and FYEKMQ (reference sequence). The CDR3 has 18 amino acids. This library used approximately 0.4 ug RNA and molecular barcoded adaptors spanning alpha/delta and beta/gamma chains. TCRdb redid the calling of the reads with MiXCR, one entry per CDR3 protein. The sample gives tens of thousands of distinct CDR3 sequences, 20% to 25% of which show up once; 17% is in the top ten. Material for sequencing was a population of CD138-negative cells sorted from bone marrow. This TCR was sampled from a donor at least 40 years old with multiple myeloma. This chain joins TRBV13 and TRBJ2-1; a weak D match, TRBD2 (6 bases). The DNA for the CDR3 is TGTGCCAGCAGCCCCACCCGGGGAGGAGGAAGCCCCTACAATGAGCAGTTCTTC. It yields the protein CASSPTRGGGSPYNEQFF.